This TCR beta chain was observed in a study of beta chain features in type 1 diabetes. This clone came up a few times. Sorting that relied on CD45RO/CCR7/CD25/CD127/CD95/CD27 yielded CD4+ naive, central memory, regulatory and stem cell-like memory cells. CDR3 length: 15 amino acids. Germline CDR1 and CDR2: MNHEY and SVGAGI. V lost 0 bases and J lost 6, with 13 bases in between. Reverse transcribing all isolated RNA meant expressed TCRB transcripts were sequenced. Libraries were prepared by immunoSEQ multiplex PCR; TCRdb keeps only in-frame clonotypes and omits some of them. The sample gives approximately 330,000 clones, approximately 11% of which show up once; just over 0.015% is in the top ten.

The specimen was naive CD4+ T cells from blood. The source is a woman in her twenties or thirties in good health. J is TRBJ2-3 and V is TRBV6-5, with D tentatively TRBD2 (5 bases). The CDR3 coding sequence is TGTGCCAGCAGTTACTCGCAGCGGATGGGGGATACGCAGTATTTT. It yields the protein CASSYSQRMGDTQYF.